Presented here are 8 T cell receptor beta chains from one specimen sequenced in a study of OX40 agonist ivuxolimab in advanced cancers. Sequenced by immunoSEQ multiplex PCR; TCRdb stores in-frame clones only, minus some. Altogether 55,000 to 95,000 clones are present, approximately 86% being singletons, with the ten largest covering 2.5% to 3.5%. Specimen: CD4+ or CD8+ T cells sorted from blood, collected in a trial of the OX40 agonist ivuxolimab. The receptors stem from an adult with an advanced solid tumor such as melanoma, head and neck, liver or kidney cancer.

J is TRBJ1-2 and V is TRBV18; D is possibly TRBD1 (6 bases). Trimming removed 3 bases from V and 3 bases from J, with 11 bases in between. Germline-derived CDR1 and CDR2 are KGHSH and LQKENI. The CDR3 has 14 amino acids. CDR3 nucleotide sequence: TGTGCCAGCTCACCCGGATCAGGGGACTATGGCTACACCTTC. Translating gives CASSPGSGDYGYTF.

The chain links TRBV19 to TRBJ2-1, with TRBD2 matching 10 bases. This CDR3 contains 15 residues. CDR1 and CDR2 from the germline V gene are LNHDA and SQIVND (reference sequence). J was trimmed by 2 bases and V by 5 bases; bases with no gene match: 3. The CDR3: CASSELAGAYNEQFF. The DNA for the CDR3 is TGTGCCAGTAGTGAGCTAGCGGGGGCCTACAATGAGCAGTTCTTC.

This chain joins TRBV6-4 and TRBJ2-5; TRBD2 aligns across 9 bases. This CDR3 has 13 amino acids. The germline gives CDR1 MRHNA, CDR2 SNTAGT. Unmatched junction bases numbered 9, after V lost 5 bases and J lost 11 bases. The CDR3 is CASSLAGALSQYF. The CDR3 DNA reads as TGTGCCAGCAGTTTAGCGGGGGCCCTCTCACAGTACTTC.

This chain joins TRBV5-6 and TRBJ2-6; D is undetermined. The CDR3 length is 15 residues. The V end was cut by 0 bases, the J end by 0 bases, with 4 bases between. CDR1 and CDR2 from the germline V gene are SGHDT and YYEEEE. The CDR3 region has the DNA TGTGCCAGCAGCTTGGGCAGCTCTGGGGCCAACGTCCTGACTTTC. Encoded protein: CASSLGSSGANVLTF.

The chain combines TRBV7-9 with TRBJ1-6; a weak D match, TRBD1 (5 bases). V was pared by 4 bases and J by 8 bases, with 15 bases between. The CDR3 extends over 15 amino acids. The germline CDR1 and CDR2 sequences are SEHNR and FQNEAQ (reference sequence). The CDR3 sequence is CASSSSWGSDSPLHF. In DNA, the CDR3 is TGTGCCAGCAGCTCGTCCTGGGGCTCTGATTCACCCCTCCACTTT.

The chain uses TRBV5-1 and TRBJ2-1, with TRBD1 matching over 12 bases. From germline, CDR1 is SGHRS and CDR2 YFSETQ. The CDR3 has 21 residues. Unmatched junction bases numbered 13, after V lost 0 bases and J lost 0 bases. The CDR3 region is CASSLGPGTGGLLSSYNEQFF. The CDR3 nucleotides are TGCGCCAGCAGCTTGGGACCCGGGACAGGGGGCTTATTGAGCTCCTACAATGAGCAGTTCTTC.

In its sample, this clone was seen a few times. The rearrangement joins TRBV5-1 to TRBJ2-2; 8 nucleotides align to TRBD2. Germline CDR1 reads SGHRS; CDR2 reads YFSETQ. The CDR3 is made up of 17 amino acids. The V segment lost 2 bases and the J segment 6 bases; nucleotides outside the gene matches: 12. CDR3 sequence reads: CASSFGSGLDRSGELFF. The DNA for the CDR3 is TGCGCCAGCAGCTTTGGGTCGGGACTAGATCGCTCCGGGGAGCTGTTTTTT. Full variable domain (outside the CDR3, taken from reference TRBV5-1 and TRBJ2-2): KAGVTQTPRYLIKTRGQQVTLSCSPISGHRSVSWYQQTPGQGLQFLFEYFSETQRNKGNFPGRFSGRQFSNSRSEMNVSTLELGDSALYLCASSFGSGLDRSGELFFGEGSRLTVL.

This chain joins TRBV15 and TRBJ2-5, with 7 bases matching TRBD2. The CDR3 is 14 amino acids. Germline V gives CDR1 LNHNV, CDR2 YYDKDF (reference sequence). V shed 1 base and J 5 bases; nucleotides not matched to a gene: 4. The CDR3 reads CATSRGAGVETQYF. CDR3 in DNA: TGTGCCACCAGCAGAGGGGCGGGAGTGGAGACCCAGTACTTC.